The present T cell receptor (beta chain) was sequenced within a study of T cells in Graves' hyperthyroidism and ophthalmopathy. Using RNA transcripts as the source, TCR beta CDR3 regions were amplified. During a first-round RT-PCR of the TCR CDR3, the HTBI primer set was used. One entry per CDR3 protein, called by TCRdb with MiXCR from the multiplex PCR reads. The sample lists about 380,000 distinct CDR3 sequences; roughly 13% were seen once. This clonotype occurred many times. Its antigen remains unidentified. V lost 3 bases and J lost 4, with 12 bases in between. The CDR3 is 14 amino acids. Germline values: CDR1 SNHLY, CDR2 FYNNEI. Points from the study as a whole: In the blood, most expanded thyroid clonotypes above 0.001 appeared as well.

Participants, patients aged 18 to 65, had newly diagnosed hyperthyroidism with a duration under 2 months. It was uncontrolled infection, other autoimmune disease, pregnancy or lactation that excluded patients. The rearrangement joins TRBV2 to TRBJ2-5; TRBD2 might be the D (5 bases). The TCR was taken from a woman aged 60-75 years with Graves' hyperthyroidism. The material sequenced was blood. CDR3 region: CASSERAGGETQYF. The CDR3 bases are TGTGCCAGCAGTGAGAGGGCCGGAGGAGAGACCCAGTACTTC.